The 26 T cell receptor beta chains below all came from one sample that was sequenced in a study of response to subunit inactivated influenza vaccine. TCRdb re-derived calls from the RT-PCR reads in MiXCR, one entry per CDR3 protein. The repertoire has about 620,000 distinct CDR3 sequences, about 11% of them found once; the top ten carry roughly a tenth. Here the sequenced sample was PBMCs from blood, taken on the day of vaccination. The receptor source for this set is a man aged 45-65 years who received an inactivated influenza vaccine.

This clonotype appeared a few times. V and J are TRBV5-5 and TRBJ1-5, with 7 positions matching TRBD1. V lost 3 bases, J lost 4 bases, and 4 bases stayed unmatched. Germline V gene lookup returns CDR1 SGHKS and CDR2 YYEKEE (reference sequence). This CDR3 is built from 14 residues. The CDR3 DNA reads as TGTGCCAGCAGCTCCGGGACAGCTAATCAGCCCCAGCATTTT. It translates to CASSSGTANQPQHF.

This clonotype was picked up a small number of times. The rearrangement links TRBV6-5 to TRBJ2-7; D gene uncertain. This CDR3 is 11 amino acids long. Germline lookup yields CDR1 MNHEY and CDR2 SVGAGI. The V end lost 6 bases, the J end lost 4 bases, and 7 bases lay between the germline ends. The CDR3 nucleotides are TGTGCCAGCAGATCTACTTACGAGCAGTACTTC. It yields the protein CASRSTYEQYF.

DNA of the CDR3: TGTGCCACCAGCAGAGATATGTGGGGTACGCAGTATTTT. Translated, it gives CATSRDMWGTQYF. V and J are TRBV15 and TRBJ2-3; D not resolved. The CDR3 is 13 residues long. CDR1 and CDR2 (germline): LNHNV, YYDKDF (reference sequence). Trimming cost V 0 bases and J 8 bases, with 9 bases left between them.

This chain uses TRBV3-1 with TRBJ1-2; D is possibly TRBD1 (5 bases). Trimming took 2 bases from V and 2 from J, leaving 15 bases between them. The CDR3 is made up of 16 amino acids. Germline lookup yields CDR1 LGHDT and CDR2 YNNKEL (reference sequence). The CDR3, as DNA: TGTGCCAGCAGCCAAAGGGGACCGGGAGGCAACTATGGCTACACCTTC. Translating gives CASSQRGPGGNYGYTF.

This clonotype was counted ten times or more. V gene TRBV5-1 combines with J gene TRBJ2-5; D is uncertain. The V end was cut by 1 base, the J end by 3 bases, with 10 bases between. The CDR3 covers 14 residues. The germline V gene encodes CDR1 SGHRS and CDR2 YFSETQ. For the CDR3, the DNA is TGCGCCAGCAGCTTGCCAGGATCCGAAGAGACCCAGTACTTC. Amino acid sequence: CASSLPGSEETQYF.

This clonotype was seen more than once but under ten times. The chain joins TRBV6-2 or TRBV6-3 to TRBJ1-1; D might be TRBD1 (6 bases). The CDR3 is 13 amino acids. Germline loops: CDR1 MNHEY, CDR2 SVGEGT. Trimming left V 6 bases short and J 0 bases short, with 8 bases between. CDR3: CASRGGLNTEAFF. The CDR3 coding sequence is TGTGCCAGCAGGGGGGGGCTGAACACTGAAGCTTTCTTT.

This clonotype was found a few times. V and J are TRBV5-1 and TRBJ2-7; D possibly corresponds to TRBD2 (5 bases). Trimming took off 0 bases at V and 0 bases at J, with 10 bases between the two ends. Germline V CDR1 and CDR2: SGHRS, YFSETQ. CDR3 length: 15 amino acids. CDR3 region: CASSLAVGSSYEQYF. For the CDR3, the DNA is TGCGCCAGCAGCTTGGCCGTGGGGAGCTCCTACGAGCAGTACTTC.

This clonotype has a handful of counts. The V call is TRBV29-1, the J call TRBJ2-7; TRBD2 matches 13 bases. The CDR3 totals 15 residues. The germline CDR1 and CDR2 sequences are SQVTM and ANQGSEA. V was clipped by 1 base and J by 6 bases; unmatched bases: 6. The CDR3 spells CSVEAQTSGRIEQYF. Written as DNA, the CDR3 is TGCAGCGTTGAAGCACAGACTAGCGGGAGGATCGAGCAGTACTTC.

The gene calls are TRBV7-2 and TRBJ2-4; no reliable D call. The CDR3 totals 14 residues. Trimming shortened V by 3 bases and J by 9 bases, and 15 bases separated the two germline ends. The germline gives CDR1 SGHTA, CDR2 FQGNSA. CDR3 DNA: TGTGCCAGCAGCTTCCCGACACCCCCAGTCATTCAGTACTTC. Protein: CASSFPTPPVIQYF.

This clonotype was seen more than once but under ten times. This chain uses TRBV4-3 with TRBJ2-1; no clear D. V was trimmed by 0 bases and J by 6 bases, leaving 12 bases between them. The CDR3 length is 15 residues. CDR1 and CDR2 from the germline V gene are LGHNA and YSLEER. DNA for the CDR3: TGCGCCAGCAGCCAAGATCATGTGATTCCCAATGAGCAGTTCTTC. Encoded protein: CASSQDHVIPNEQFF.

This clonotype was found a few times. V is TRBV2 and J is TRBJ1-1, with D unclear. CDR1 is SNHLY and CDR2 is FYNNEI in the germline V gene. The CDR3 contains 15 residues. V lost 3 bases to trimming and J lost 0 bases, with 11 bases between them. CDR3 DNA: TGTGCCAGCAGTGACCCCTCTAGCATGAACACTGAAGCTTTCTTT. It yields the protein CASSDPSSMNTEAFF.

This clonotype turned up a few times. The V call is TRBV7-2, the J call TRBJ2-1, with D possibly being TRBD2 (7 bases). Germline assignment: CDR1 SGHTA and CDR2 FQGNSA. The CDR3 runs 14 residues. Trimming removed 3 bases from V and 7 bases from J, with 13 bases in between. The CDR3 nucleotides are TGTGCCAGCAGCTTGAGGGAGGGGGAAAATGAGCAGTTCTTC. It yields the protein CASSLREGENEQFF.

This chain connects TRBV7-2 to TRBJ2-7; possible D gene TRBD2, 7 bases. V dropped 5 bases and J dropped 3 bases, with 17 bases sitting between them. Looked up from germline, CDR1 is SGHTA and CDR2 is FQGNSA. The CDR3 is 15 amino acids. DNA of the CDR3: TGTGCCAGCAGCGCAGCTAGGGGGGGGGGCTACGAGCAGTACTTC. Its protein is CASSAARGGGYEQYF.

The table lists this clonotype with a few counts. V usage is TRBV20-1 and J usage is TRBJ2-3; TRBD2 matches at 9 bases. The CDR3 runs to 17 residues. The trim removed 0 bases at V and 4 bases at J, leaving 11 bases unmatched. Germline CDR1 is DFQATT and CDR2 is SNEGSKA (reference sequence). The CDR3 DNA follows: TGCAGTGCTAGAGATCGGAGAATAGCGGGAGTGCCAGATACGCAGTATTTT. As protein: CSARDRRIAGVPDTQYF.

The V gene is TRBV19, the J gene TRBJ1-1, with D uncertain. Per the germline V gene, CDR1 is LNHDA and CDR2 is SQIVND (reference sequence). CDR3 length: 13 amino acids. V shed 7 bases and J shed 2 bases, with 11 bases lying between them. CDR3 in DNA: TGTGCCAGTAACCCACGCGTAAACACTGAAGCTTTCTTT. Encoded protein: CASNPRVNTEAFF.

The rearrangement uses TRBV28 and TRBJ2-1, with 9 bases aligning to TRBD1. The ends lost 2 bases at V and 5 bases at J; junction bases unmatched: 7. CDR1 MDHEN and CDR2 SYDVKM come from the germline V gene. The CDR3 has 16 residues. CDR3 amino acids: CASSLRQGDRNNEQFF. The DNA for the CDR3 is TGTGCCAGCAGTTTAAGACAGGGGGATAGAAACAATGAGCAGTTCTTC.

The sample holds a few counts of this clonotype. The chain combines TRBV28 with TRBJ2-1; TRBD2 agrees at 13 bases. Germline-derived CDR1 and CDR2 are MDHEN and SYDVKM. The CDR3 has 19 residues. Trimming at V came to 6 bases and at J to 1 base, leaving 12 bases not matched to a gene. CDR3 coding DNA: TGTGCCAGCAGCCCAGGACTAGCGGGAGTGTTCAGGTCCTACAATGAGCAGTTCTTC. This codes for CASSPGLAGVFRSYNEQFF.

This clonotype was seen repeatedly, ten times or more. CDR3 sequence (DNA): TGTGCCAGCAGTTCAGGGAACACTGAAGCTTTCTTT. It codes for CASSSGNTEAFF. The genes are TRBV6-5 and TRBJ1-1; D call uncertain. V dropped 4 bases and J dropped 1 base, with 4 bases sitting between them. CDR1 and CDR2 (germline): MNHEY, SVGAGI. This CDR3 is built from 12 residues.

The rearrangement links TRBV12-3 or TRBV12-4 to TRBJ2-1; 13 nucleotides agree with TRBD2. Trimming removed 3 bases from V and 8 bases from J; junction bases left unmatched: 4. This CDR3 region has 15 residues. CDR3 in DNA: TGTGCCAGCAGTTTCACTAGCGGGAGGGCCTATGAGCAGTTCTTC. Translating it yields CASSFTSGRAYEQFF.

This clonotype appeared a few times. The chain combines TRBV4-1 with TRBJ2-1; 10 nucleotides align to TRBD1. Germline V gene lookup returns CDR1 MGHRA and CDR2 YSYEKL. With 6 bases clipped from V and 8 bases from J, the junction kept 10 bases outside the gene matches. This CDR3 is 15 amino acids long. CDR3 sequence: CASRGQGKLIHEQFF. Here the CDR3 DNA reads TGCGCCAGCAGGGGACAGGGGAAATTAATCCATGAGCAGTTCTTC.

This sequence joins TRBV18 and TRBJ2-5, with D perhaps TRBD1 or TRBD2 (5 bases each). The germline V gene encodes CDR1 KGHSH and CDR2 LQKENI. The V gene lost 1 base and the J gene lost 5 bases, with 8 bases spanning the gap. The CDR3 has 13 residues. DNA for the CDR3: TGTGCCAGCTCACCACAGGGGAGCGAGACCCAGTACTTC. It codes for CASSPQGSETQYF.

The genes are TRBV7-2 and TRBJ2-1, with a weak D call TRBD2 (6 bases). Germline assignment: CDR1 SGHTA and CDR2 FQGNSA. Trimming left V 2 bases short and J 8 bases short, with 13 bases between. CDR3 length equals 14 residues. CDR3 bases: TGTGCCAGCAGCTTATTGGCGCCGGGGGATGAGCAGTTCTTC. Translated, it gives CASSLLAPGDEQFF. The entire variable domain, with the rest obtained from reference TRBV7-2 and TRBJ2-1, is as follows: GAGVSQSPSNKVTEKGKDVELRCDPISGHTALYWYRQSLGQGLEFLIYFQGNSAPDKSGLPSDRFSAERTGGSVSTLTIQRTQQEDSAVYLCASSLLAPGDEQFFGPGTRLTVL.

This clonotype has just a few counts. The chain employs TRBV7-6 and TRBJ2-1; 7 bases are a match to TRBD1. The trim removed 6 bases at V and 2 bases at J, leaving 7 bases unmatched. Germline assignment: CDR1 SGHVS and CDR2 FNYEAQ. The CDR3 loop spans 15 amino acids. As DNA, the CDR3 is TGTGCCAGCAGTCGGGACAGTGCTCCCTACAATGAGCAGTTCTTC. It is translated as CASSRDSAPYNEQFF.

This clonotype has at least ten counts. This sequence joins TRBV29-1 and TRBJ2-2, with 7 bases identical to TRBD1. Germline CDR1 reads SQVTM; CDR2 reads ANQGSEA. The ends lost 7 bases at V and 1 base at J; junction bases unmatched: 6. This CDR3 has 14 residues. In DNA form, the CDR3 reads TGCAGCGCTAAGGGACAGTGGAACACCGGGGAGCTGTTTTTT. Its protein product is CSAKGQWNTGELFF.

J is TRBJ2-5 and V is TRBV12-3 or TRBV12-4; 11 positions match TRBD2. The junction had 7 bases not matched to a gene; V was cut back by 0 bases and J by 4 bases. This CDR3 comprises 17 residues. In nucleotides, the CDR3 is TGTGCCAGCAGTTTAGCTTTTAGCGGGAGGGCGAGAGAGACCCAGTACTTC. This translates into CASSLAFSGRARETQYF.

This rearrangement joins TRBV10-3 to TRBJ2-2; D is unresolved. Germline CDR1 is ENHRY and CDR2 is SYGVKD. This CDR3 is built from 14 residues. V lost 10 bases, J lost 7 bases, and 19 bases lay in between. CDR3 loop: CATRWRPRDGELFF. DNA for the CDR3: TGTGCCACCCGTTGGCGCCCACGTGACGGGGAGCTGTTTTTT.